These T cell receptor beta chains were read from a single sample in a study of T cell responses to AZD1222 COVID-19 vaccine. The assay was immunoSEQ multiplex PCR, and TCRdb's table has in-frame clones only and misses some. Of about 260,000 clones detected, 93% appear once; the ten largest clones hold 0.5% to 0.65%. The specimen comprised peripheral blood, sampled on day 0 of AZD1222 vaccination. All receptors derive from an adult in good health. The CDR3 runs from the conserved cysteine through the conserved F or W. The D gene is left open where the match is weak. Only part of the rows carry a size: once, few, many, or a class if the clone is expanded.

cdr3_nt cdr3_aa j_call clone_size v_call d_call
TGCGCCAGCAGGTTCAGTAACTCGTACAATGAGCAGTTCTTC CASRFSNSYNEQFF TRBJ2-1 . TRBV5-1 .
TGTGCCTGGAGCAGGGGGCCGGCTGAAGCTTTCTTT CAWSRGPAEAFF TRBJ1-1 . TRBV30 TRBD1
TGTGCCAGCAGTTTAAGTGTTTTCTCCGGGGAGCTGTTTTTT CASSLSVFSGELFF TRBJ2-2 . TRBV27 .
TGTGCCAGCAGTCCATGGACAGGCGGAAAGGACACAGATACGCAGTATTTT CASSPWTGGKDTDTQYF TRBJ2-3 . TRBV28 TRBD1
TGTGCCAGCAGCCCGGTCAGCAATTCACCCCTCCACTTT CASSPVSNSPLHF TRBJ1-6 . TRBV6-5 .
TGTGCCAGCAGCTTCGACAGGAGCAATCAGCCCCAGCATTTT CASSFDRSNQPQHF TRBJ1-5 . TRBV7-2 .
TGTGCCAGCAGCCAAGTTATCCTGGGAGGGTACGAGCAGTACTTC CASSQVILGGYEQYF TRBJ2-7 . TRBV3-1/TRBV3-2 TRBD2
TGTGCCAGCAGCTCCTTGACATACACTGAAGCTTTCTTT CASSSLTYTEAFF TRBJ1-1 . TRBV28 .
TGTGCCAGCAGTTACTCAGCAGCCCCCGAGCAGTACTTC CASSYSAAPEQYF TRBJ2-7 few TRBV6-5 .
TGCGCCAGCAATGTAGGACAGGGGGTTAACGAGCAGTACTTC CASNVGQGVNEQYF TRBJ2-7 . TRBV23-1 TRBD1
TGTGCCAGCAGTTCCTGGACGGGTTCCTACGAGCAGTACTTC CASSSWTGSYEQYF TRBJ2-7 . TRBV6-5 .
TGTGCCAGCACCTCAGTTAAACCTAGCACAGATACGCAGTATTTT CASTSVKPSTDTQYF TRBJ2-3 . TRBV7-9 .
TGTGCCAGCAGCTTCGGGGAAGGGTATGAGCAGTTCTTC CASSFGEGYEQFF TRBJ2-1 . TRBV7-2 .
TGTGCCAGCAGTCTTCCGGGCCGCTCCCCAAATCAGCCCCAGCATTTT CASSLPGRSPNQPQHF TRBJ1-5 few TRBV28 .
TGTGCCAGCAGTTTGGGGCTGAACACTGAAGCTTTCTTT CASSLGLNTEAFF TRBJ1-1 . TRBV12-3/TRBV12-4 .
TGTGCCAGCAGCCCCGCAGGGGACAATGAGCAGTTCTTC CASSPAGDNEQFF TRBJ2-1 . TRBV3-1/TRBV3-2 .
TGTGCCAGCAGCCCTGGCGGGGGGCTTCCCTACAATGAGCAGTTCTTC CASSPGGGLPYNEQFF TRBJ2-1 . TRBV7-9 TRBD2
TGTGCCAGCAGTGAAGCAGAGGCGTCACCCCTCCACTTT CASSEAEASPLHF TRBJ1-6 . TRBV2 .
TGCGCCAGCAGCCCCCCCGGGACAGGGGACACCGGGGAGCTGTTTTTT CASSPPGTGDTGELFF TRBJ2-2 . TRBV5-1 TRBD1
TGTGCCAGCACCCCTCGGACAGGAAACTATGGCTACACCTTC CASTPRTGNYGYTF TRBJ1-2 . TRBV2 TRBD1
TGTGCCAGCAGTCCCACCTACGGGGGCGTCCAGAAGCAGTTCTTC CASSPTYGGVQKQFF TRBJ2-1 . TRBV28 .
TGTGCCAGTAGTACGGACAGGGGTCGGGGGGAGCTGTTTTTT CASSTDRGRGELFF TRBJ2-2 . TRBV19 TRBD1
TGCAGCGCGGGGCCCGGTCCCACATCTACCAAGCAGTACTTC CSAGPGPTSTKQYF TRBJ2-7 . TRBV29-1 .
TGTGCCAGCAGCCCCCGACAGGGGAGGGCTTCACCCCTCCACTTT CASSPRQGRASPLHF TRBJ1-6 . TRBV7-2 TRBD1
TGTGCCAGCTCATCCACAGGGGCCCGTGAGCAGTTCTTC CASSSTGAREQFF TRBJ2-1 . TRBV18 TRBD1
TGCGCCAGCAGCTTGGCCCCGGGACAGGCGGCCGGCTATGGCTACACCTTC CASSLAPGQAAGYGYTF TRBJ1-2 . TRBV5-1 TRBD1
TGTGCCAGCAGCTCCCCGACCAGGGACTCTAGCACAGATACGCAGTATTTT CASSSPTRDSSTDTQYF TRBJ2-3 . TRBV7-2 .
TGTGCCAGCAGTTTACGGCCTAACTATGGCTACACCTTC CASSLRPNYGYTF TRBJ1-2 . TRBV27 .
TGTGCCAGCAGCCCCAGCGCCCTGAGCTCCTACGAGCAGTACTTC CASSPSALSSYEQYF TRBJ2-7 once TRBV4-2 .
TGTGCCAGCAGCGTTTCACCATCCTACGAGCAGTACTTC CASSVSPSYEQYF TRBJ2-7 . TRBV9 .
TGTGCCAGCAGTTCGTCGGGTCGAACCTACGAGCAGTACTTC CASSSSGRTYEQYF TRBJ2-7 . TRBV6-5 .
TGTGCCAGCAGTCTCTTGTTGGGGAACACTGAAGCTTTCTTT CASSLLLGNTEAFF TRBJ1-1 . TRBV28 .
TGTGCCAGCTCACCACCGGCGGGGGGGCCGACGACCCAGTACTTC CASSPPAGGPTTQYF TRBJ2-5 . TRBV18 TRBD2
TGTGCCAGCAGCTTAGAAGGGGTCGGGGCCAACGTCCTGACTTTC CASSLEGVGANVLTF TRBJ2-6 . TRBV11-1 .
TGTGCCAGCAGCCAAGCTGGGACAGGGGGAAATTCGGGCTACACCTTC CASSQAGTGGNSGYTF TRBJ1-2 . TRBV4-2 TRBD1
TGTGCCAGCAGCTTAGGAGGCGGCACTTACTCTGGGGCCAACGTCCTGACTTTC CASSLGGGTYSGANVLTF TRBJ2-6 . TRBV7-9 .
TGTGCCAGCAGCCAGTGGACAGGGGCGGACAATGAGCAGTTCTTC CASSQWTGADNEQFF TRBJ2-1 . TRBV3-1/TRBV3-2 TRBD1
TGTGCCAGCAGCCAAGGGCTAGCGGGGGACTACGAGCAGTACTTC CASSQGLAGDYEQYF TRBJ2-7 . TRBV3-1/TRBV3-2 TRBD2
TGTGCCAGCAGTCTAGCGGGAGGGCGGCGCAATGAGCAGTTCTTC CASSLAGGRRNEQFF TRBJ2-1 . TRBV6-5 TRBD2
TGTGCCAGCAGCTCTCACCACGCAGGATATGGCTACACCTTC CASSSHHAGYGYTF TRBJ1-2 . TRBV11-1 .
TGTGCCAGCAGCGTTAGGGTGGTCGGCACCGGGGAGCTGTTTTTT CASSVRVVGTGELFF TRBJ2-2 . TRBV9 .
TGTGCCATCAGGACAGGGGGCGTGGATACGCAGTATTTT CAIRTGGVDTQYF TRBJ2-3 . TRBV10-3 TRBD1
TGCGCCAGCAGCCAGGGGCCCGGGAGAGAAAGGGAAAAACTGTTTTTT CASSQGPGREREKLFF TRBJ1-4 . TRBV4-1 .
TGTGCCAGCAGCCAATTTTGGGACAACCAGCATTTT CASSQFWDNQHF TRBJ1-5 . TRBV3-1/TRBV3-2 .
TGTGCCAGCAGTTTACGACTGATTGGCTACACCTTC CASSLRLIGYTF TRBJ1-2 . TRBV12-3/TRBV12-4 .
TGTGCCACCGGCGACAAATCGAACACCGGGGAGCTGTTTTTT CATGDKSNTGELFF TRBJ2-2 . TRBV24-1 .
TGCGCCAGCAGCGGGGCCCTGAACACTGAAGCTTTCTTT CASSGALNTEAFF TRBJ1-1 . TRBV5-1 .
TGCGCCAGCAGCCACCCTAGCGGGGAAAAACTGTTTTTT CASSHPSGEKLFF TRBJ1-4 once TRBV4-1 .
TGTGCCAGCAGTGAATATAAAGCTAGCGGAGTACGAGGTGAGCAGTTCTTC CASSEYKASGVRGEQFF TRBJ2-1 . TRBV25-1 TRBD2
TGTGCCAGCAGCCCATGGACAGGGGAGGGTGGCTACACCTTC CASSPWTGEGGYTF TRBJ1-2 once TRBV3-1/TRBV3-2 TRBD1
TGCGCCAGCAGCTTGGCAGGTGCCGATACGCAGTATTTT CASSLAGADTQYF TRBJ2-3 few TRBV5-1 .